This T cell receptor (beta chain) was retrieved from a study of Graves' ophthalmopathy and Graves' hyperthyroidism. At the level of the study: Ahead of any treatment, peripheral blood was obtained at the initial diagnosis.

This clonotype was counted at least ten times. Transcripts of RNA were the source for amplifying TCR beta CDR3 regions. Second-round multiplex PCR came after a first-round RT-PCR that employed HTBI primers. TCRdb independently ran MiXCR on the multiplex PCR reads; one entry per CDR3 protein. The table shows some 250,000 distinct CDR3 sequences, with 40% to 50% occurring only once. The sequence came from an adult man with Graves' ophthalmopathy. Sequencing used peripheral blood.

The CDR3: CSVDQGMGTGELFF. The CDR3 bases are TGCAGCGTTGACCAGGGGATGGGCACCGGGGAGCTGTTTTTT. The rearrangement joins TRBV29-1 to TRBJ2-2, with D possibly being TRBD1 (6 bases). Germline loops: CDR1 SQVTM, CDR2 ANQGSEA. The CDR3 has 14 amino acids. Trimming pared 3 bases from V and 4 bases from J, leaving 12 bases between.